This T cell receptor (beta chain) comes out of a study of radiotherapy plus CTLA-4 blockade in lung cancer. Study-level results: Strongest reported response predictors: early blood clone changes and post-radiation interferon-beta. Among blood TCR repertoires after radiotherapy plus ipilimumab, tumor-derived clones expanded.

Measured with immunoSEQ multiplex PCR; TCRdb has only the in-frame clones, and not every one. The data show tens of thousands of clones, more than 60% seen once. In the case of this clone: Its matching antigen is unknown.

V gave up 1 base and J gave up 7 bases; unmatched junction bases: 7. CDR3 length: 15 amino acids. Germline V CDR1 and CDR2: SGHTA, FQGNSA. This TCR was sampled from a human donor with non-small cell lung cancer who had a partial response to radiotherapy plus ipilimumab. Source: peripheral blood, taken from a patient treated with radiotherapy plus ipilimumab. V usage is TRBV7-2 and J usage is TRBJ2-7; 10 nucleotides agree with TRBD2. The CDR3 here is CASSLGLAGQGEQYF. The CDR3 DNA sequence: TGTGCCAGCAGCTTAGGACTAGCGGGCCAGGGGGAGCAGTACTTC.